Listed below are T cell receptor beta chains from one sample, sequenced in a study of blood T cell repertoires in COVID-19. The repertoire was sequenced with immunoSEQ multiplex PCR; TCRdb's copy has only in-frame clones and lacks some. The profile covers under 250,000 clones, with around 86% appearing a single time and about 1.6% taken by the ten largest. The source material was PBMCs or T cells enriched from blood (not recorded which). These receptors were collected from a man aged 40-49 years who had recovered from COVID-19. Each CDR3 is given with its conserved first and last residue. The D gene is left open where the match is weak. Only some rows state a clone size, as once, few, many or a class for expanded clones.

v_call	clone_size	d_call	j_call	cdr3_nt	cdr3_aa
TRBV4-1	NA	NA	TRBJ1-3	TGCGCCAGCAGCCAAGCTCAGGGCTATGGAAACACCATATATTTT	CASSQAQGYGNTIYF
TRBV13	NA	NA	TRBJ1-1	TGTGCCAGCAGCTTAGGGCGGGACTTTGAAGCTTTCTTT	CASSLGRDFEAFF
TRBV5-8	NA	NA	TRBJ1-2	TGTGCCAGCAGCCCCCGGACAGATGGCTACACCTTC	CASSPRTDGYTF
TRBV19	NA	NA	TRBJ2-6	TGTGCCAGCACAGGACCCGGGGCCAACGTCCTGACTTTC	CASTGPGANVLTF
TRBV7-2	NA	TRBD2	TRBJ2-5	TGTGCCAGCAGCTTAGCGCCGGGACTAGCCCAAGAGACCCAGTACTTC	CASSLAPGLAQETQYF
TRBV10-2	NA	NA	TRBJ1-4	TGCGCCAGCAGCGGGACTGGGGCGGATGAAAAACTGTTTTTT	CASSGTGADEKLFF
TRBV3-1/TRBV3-2	NA	TRBD1	TRBJ1-4	TGTGCCAGCAGCCCAGCCGAGGGGGCGTATAATGAAAAACTGTTTTTT	CASSPAEGAYNEKLFF
TRBV2	NA	TRBD1	TRBJ2-6	TGTGCCAGCAGTGAAGAGACAGGGAGCTCTGGGGCCAACGTCCTGACTTTC	CASSEETGSSGANVLTF
TRBV27	once	TRBD1	TRBJ1-1	TGTGCCAGCAGTCCCCGGACAGGTTTGAACACTGAAGCTTTCTTT	CASSPRTGLNTEAFF
TRBV7-2	NA	NA	TRBJ2-7	TGTGCCAGCAGCCAAACGCGAGGTACCTACGAGCAGTACTTC	CASSQTRGTYEQYF
TRBV3-1/TRBV3-2	NA	TRBD1	TRBJ2-5	TGTGCCAGCAGCCAAGATGTAGGCACAGGGGGAACCCAGTACTTC	CASSQDVGTGGTQYF
TRBV7-9	NA	TRBD1	TRBJ1-2	TGTGCCAGCAGCTTAGGGACAGGAACATATGGCTACACCTTC	CASSLGTGTYGYTF
TRBV10-3	NA	NA	TRBJ2-7	TGTGCCATCAGTAATAACTACGAGCAGTACTTC	CAISNNYEQYF
TRBV7-2	NA	TRBD1	TRBJ1-2	TGTGCCAGCAGCTTAAGGACAGGGGGCATTCGCGGCTATGGCTACACCTTC	CASSLRTGGIRGYGYTF
TRBV24-1	NA	NA	TRBJ2-7	TGTGCCACCAGTGAGGACTCGAGTTCCTACGAGCAGTACTTC	CATSEDSSSYEQYF
TRBV10-3	NA	NA	TRBJ2-1	TGTGCCATCACGGCGAACGGGGAGCAGTTCTTC	CAITANGEQFF
TRBV24-1	NA	NA	TRBJ2-3	TGTGCCACCCGTACGGGGTCTTTCCCAGATACGCAGTATTTT	CATRTGSFPDTQYF
TRBV6-5	NA	NA	TRBJ1-2	TGTGCCATATCGTACGGGTCCTATGGCTACACCTTC	CAISYGSYGYTF
TRBV4-2	NA	NA	TRBJ2-7	TGTGCCAGCAGCCAAGATGAGACAGCATCTTACGAGCAGTACTTC	CASSQDETASYEQYF
TRBV10-3	NA	NA	TRBJ2-7	TGTGCCATCAGTGAGCCGAAGGGCGGGGCACCCTACGAGCAGTACTTC	CAISEPKGGAPYEQYF
TRBV2	few	NA	TRBJ1-2	TGTGCCAGCAGTGTGCAGTCATATGGCTACACCTTC	CASSVQSYGYTF
TRBV5-1	NA	TRBD1	TRBJ1-1	TGCGCCAGCAGTCAACAGGGGGGGAACACTGAAGCTTTCTTT	CASSQQGGNTEAFF
TRBV30	NA	NA	TRBJ2-7	TGTGCCTGGGACAGAGATACCTACGAGCAGTACTTC	CAWDRDTYEQYF
TRBV18	NA	NA	TRBJ2-7	TGTGCCAGCTCAAAGACAACAGGGTCCAGAACCGAGCAGTACTTC	CASSKTTGSRTEQYF
TRBV19	NA	TRBD1	TRBJ2-7	TGTGCCAGTAGTCCAACAACGGACAGGGGCTACGAGCAGTACTTC	CASSPTTDRGYEQYF
TRBV4-2	NA	TRBD2	TRBJ2-1	TGTGCCAGCAGCATACCTCAGAGCGGGGGGGCGAATGAGCAGTTCTTC	CASSIPQSGGANEQFF
TRBV6-1	NA	NA	TRBJ1-6	TGTGCCAGCAGTGATTACACGTATAATTCACCCCTCCACTTT	CASSDYTYNSPLHF
TRBV28	NA	TRBD2	TRBJ2-7	TGTGCCAGCAGTTTGGCTAGCGGCCGAGGCGAGCAGTACTTC	CASSLASGRGEQYF
TRBV30	NA	NA	TRBJ2-1	TGTGCCTGGAGTGTAGTCGCGGCAGACGCTTCTGTGCAGTTCTTC	CAWSVVAADASVQFF
TRBV25-1	NA	NA	TRBJ2-7	TGTGCCAGCTACCGTGGAGTTGGCGAGCAGTACTTC	CASYRGVGEQYF
TRBV19	NA	NA	TRBJ2-7	TGTGCCAGTAGTATAGGGGGGCGGTACGAGCAGTACTTC	CASSIGGRYEQYF
TRBV29-1	few	NA	TRBJ1-2	TGCAGCGTTGAAGATCGACAGTTCGGAGGCTACACCTTC	CSVEDRQFGGYTF
TRBV18	NA	NA	TRBJ1-1	TGTGCCAGCTCACCACCTGGTCGGACTCTGAACACTGAAGCTTTCTTT	CASSPPGRTLNTEAFF
TRBV2	NA	NA	TRBJ2-3	TGTGCCAGCAGGGAGACTAGAGATACGCAGTATTTT	CASRETRDTQYF
TRBV5-1	NA	TRBD1	TRBJ2-5	TGCGCCAGCAGCTTAGAGACAGGGGTTTGGGAGACCCAGTACTTC	CASSLETGVWETQYF
TRBV9	NA	TRBD1	TRBJ1-2	TGTGCCAGCAGCGAGGGACAGGAGTTCTATGGCTACACCTTC	CASSEGQEFYGYTF
TRBV27	once	TRBD2	TRBJ2-3	TGTGCCAGCAGGCCCAACCTAGCGGGAGCGTTCCATACGCAGTATTTT	CASRPNLAGAFHTQYF
TRBV19	many	NA	TRBJ2-1	TGTGCCAGTAGTATTCTCGCCTACAATGAGCAGTTCTTC	CASSILAYNEQFF
TRBV19	few	NA	TRBJ2-5	TGTGCCAGTAGCCGGGGCGGACTACTCGAAGGGACCCAGTACTTC	CASSRGGLLEGTQYF
TRBV28	NA	NA	TRBJ1-2	TGTGCCAGCAGGCAAAGAGGCCAGAATAACTATGGCTACACCTTC	CASRQRGQNNYGYTF
TRBV7-3	NA	NA	TRBJ1-2	TGTGCCAGCAGCTCCACGACAGGTCTATCGGATGGCTACACCTTC	CASSSTTGLSDGYTF
TRBV7-2	NA	TRBD2	TRBJ2-7	TGTGCCAGCAGCTTAGAACTAGCGGGGAGGGAGCAGTACTTC	CASSLELAGREQYF
TRBV3-1/TRBV3-2	NA	TRBD1	TRBJ2-1	TGTGCCAGTTCGGACAGGGCGGTTGAGCAGTTCTTC	CASSDRAVEQFF
TRBV20-1	NA	NA	TRBJ1-6	TGCAGTGCTAGTCGGGCTACAGGGTCACCCCTCCACTTT	CSASRATGSPLHF
TRBV4-1	NA	TRBD1	TRBJ1-4	TGCGCCAGCAGCCAAGATTGGGACAGGGCTAAGAAACTGTTTTTT	CASSQDWDRAKKLFF
TRBV30	NA	NA	TRBJ1-4	TGTGCCTGGAGTGTCGGGACAAAAGATGAAAAACTGTTTTTT	CAWSVGTKDEKLFF
TRBV9	few	TRBD1	TRBJ2-7	TGTGCCAGCAGCGCATCCGGGACAGGGTTCCACTACGAGCAGTACTTC	CASSASGTGFHYEQYF
TRBV2	NA	NA	TRBJ1-1	TGTGCCAGCAGTGAACGAGGGTTATTGAACACTGAAGCTTTCTTT	CASSERGLLNTEAFF
TRBV30	NA	TRBD1	TRBJ1-5	TGTGCCTGGAAGGGACAGGGGGTTTTAATTAGGTATCAGCCCCAGCATTTT	CAWKGQGVLIRYQPQHF
TRBV9	NA	TRBD2	TRBJ2-1	TGTGCCAGCAGCGTAGGTAGCGGGAGTCCCCATGAGCAGTTCTTC	CASSVGSGSPHEQFF
TRBV4-3	NA	NA	TRBJ1-2	TGCGCCAGCAGCCGCCTACCGGGGGGGCAGGCCAACTATGGCTACACCTTC	CASSRLPGGQANYGYTF
TRBV9	NA	TRBD1	TRBJ2-3	TGTGCCAGCAGCGGAGACAGGGGTACGCAGTATTTT	CASSGDRGTQYF
TRBV5-8	few	TRBD1	TRBJ1-6	TGTGCCAGCAGCTCGGGACAGGGTGCTTCACCCCTCCACTTT	CASSSGQGASPLHF